This TCR beta chain was captured in a study of regulatory T cells in long-lasting Graves disease. The time point here: newly diagnosed GD, antithyroid drugs for less than 3 months. Extracted RNA from PBMCs served as the source of the TCR library. This clonotype was found once. This could be a read error, since a much larger clone is one nucleotide away. Sequencing libraries for TCR beta were prepared with iRepertoire HTBI primers and Arm-PCR of CDR3 regions. TCRdb reprocessed the multiplex PCR reads via MiXCR and lists one record per CDR3 protein. Among roughly 560,000 distinct CDR3 sequences listed, around 13% were seen once. Trimming took 1 base from V and 7 from J, leaving 14 bases between them. Germline V CDR1 and CDR2: MNHEY, SMNVEV (reference sequence). This CDR3 has 14 amino acids. Another study also made use of these data, one on T cells in Graves' hyperthyroidism and ophthalmopathy.

The chain employs TRBV27 and TRBJ2-7; D gene uncertain. The sequences come from peripheral blood mononuclear cells (PBMCs), collected at new diagnosis, from a patient treated with antithyroid drugs. The clonotype was recovered from a woman aged 25 to 39 with Graves disease. The CDR3: CASSLYRTYNEQYF. The CDR3 DNA follows: TGTGCCAGCAGTTTATATCGGACCTACAATGAGCAGTACTTC.